This T cell receptor beta chain was identified during a study of blood T cell repertoires in COVID-19. Using immunoSEQ multiplex PCR, the repertoire was profiled, and TCRdb retains in-frame clones only, with some absent. The table lists a few hundred thousand clones, about 82% of them singletons. Germline CDR1 reads KGHDR; CDR2 reads SFDVKD. The V and J ends lost 2 bases and 5 bases, in that order; junction bases with no gene match: 13. The CDR3 consists of 18 residues. The chain joins TRBV24-1 to TRBJ2-5; 10 bases fit TRBD1. Material: peripheral blood. The clonotype originates from a man at least 80 years old with acute or convalescent COVID-19. CDR3 nucleotides: TGTGCCACCAGTGATTCACTAAGGAGGGACAGGGGCAGGGAGACCCAGTACTTC. It codes for CATSDSLRRDRGRETQYF.